Listed below are T cell receptor beta chains from one sample, sequenced in a study of Graves' ophthalmopathy and Graves' hyperthyroidism. TCRdb reanalysed the multiplex PCR reads using MiXCR and keeps one entry per CDR3 protein. The sample lists 300,000 to 400,000 distinct CDR3 sequences, around a sixth occurring once. Sequenced: peripheral blood. Receptors were obtained from an adult man with Graves' ophthalmopathy. Both conserved end residues are part of each CDR3. A D gene is named only where the DNA matches it firmly. Some rows have no size entry. The others give once, few or many, or a class for an expanded clone.

TRBV2	many	.	TRBJ1-5	CASSEALGQPQHF	TGTGCCAGCAGTGAAGCGCTGGGTCAGCCCCAGCATTTT
TRBV6-2/TRBV6-3	many	.	TRBJ2-5	CASSSNRQITQETQYF	TGTGCCAGCAGTTCCAACCGACAGATTACCCAAGAGACCCAGTACTTC
TRBV20-1	many	.	TRBJ1-6	CSARRDSYNSPLHF	TGCAGTGCTAGACGAGACAGTTATAATTCACCCCTCCACTTT
TRBV6-1	.	.	TRBJ1-2	CASSESQGNGYTF	TGTGCCAGCAGTGAATCGCAGGGGAATGGCTACACCTTC
TRBV11-1	.	TRBD1	TRBJ1-1	CASSLAGQENTEAFF	TGTGCCAGCAGCTTAGCAGGACAGGAGAACACTGAAGCTTTCTTT
TRBV6-2/TRBV6-3	many	.	TRBJ2-2	CASTRGTGELFF	TGTGCCAGCACAAGGGGCACCGGGGAGCTGTTTTTT
TRBV7-2	many	.	TRBJ2-5	CASSPFGIQETQYF	TGTGCCAGCAGCCCATTCGGGATTCAAGAGACCCAGTACTTC
TRBV10-3	many	TRBD1	TRBJ1-3	CAIRGDRGPGNTIYF	TGTGCCATCAGGGGGGACAGGGGGCCTGGAAACACCATATATTTT
TRBV6-2/TRBV6-3	.	.	TRBJ1-1	CASSLGHLNTEAFF	TGTGCCAGCAGCTTGGGACATTTGAACACTGAAGCTTTCTTT
TRBV28	many	.	TRBJ2-5	CASSLGQLTETQYF	TGTGCCAGCAGCCTCGGACAGCTTACAGAGACCCAGTACTTC
TRBV14	.	TRBD2	TRBJ2-5	CASSQDVSGSRQETQYF	TGTGCCAGCAGCCAAGATGTTAGCGGGAGTCGCCAAGAGACCCAGTACTTC
TRBV5-5	many	.	TRBJ2-2	CASSLVFGVAGELFF	TGTGCCAGCAGCTTGGTGTTCGGGGTGGCCGGGGAGCTGTTTTTT
TRBV10-3	many	.	TRBJ1-2	CAISAPPPSNSSPGNYGYTF	TGTGCCATCAGTGCCCCACCCCCATCTAACAGTTCCCCAGGGAACTATGGCTACACCTTC
TRBV5-1	many	TRBD2	TRBJ2-5	CASSLEPGGGQETQYF	TGCGCCAGCAGCTTGGAGCCGGGAGGGGGGCAAGAGACCCAGTACTTC
TRBV27	many	.	TRBJ2-7	CASSLSPGDYEQYF	TGTGCCAGCAGTTTATCCCCAGGGGACTACGAGCAGTACTTC
TRBV27	many	.	TRBJ1-1	CASSLKGGWATEAFF	TGTGCCAGCAGTTTAAAGGGCGGTTGGGCCACTGAAGCTTTCTTT
TRBV19	many	TRBD1	TRBJ2-7	CASSIRSQGAYEQYF	TGTGCCAGTAGTATCCGGTCACAGGGGGCCTACGAGCAGTACTTC
TRBV6-5	many	.	TRBJ2-7	CASSYVRDGEQYF	TGTGCCAGCAGTTACGTCAGGGATGGCGAGCAGTACTTC
TRBV29-1	many	TRBD1	TRBJ2-5	CSRDRGRKTQYF	TGCAGCCGAGACAGGGGAAGGAAGACCCAGTACTTC
TRBV6-5	many	.	TRBJ1-5	CASSLNDNQPQHF	TGTGCCAGCAGCCTCAACGACAACCAGCCCCAGCATTTT
TRBV11-1	many	.	TRBJ2-7	CASSPGGAQGTYEQYF	TGTGCCAGCAGCCCGGGGGGGGCACAGGGGACCTACGAGCAGTACTTC
TRBV30	many	.	TRBJ2-7	CAWNWQGHEQYF	TGTGCCTGGAACTGGCAGGGCCACGAGCAGTACTTC
TRBV5-1	many	TRBD1	TRBJ2-7	CASSLEPGQGYEQYF	TGCGCCAGCAGCTTGGAGCCAGGACAGGGATACGAGCAGTACTTC
TRBV29-1	many	TRBD2	TRBJ2-7	CSVAQLAGDYEQYF	TGCAGCGTTGCCCAACTAGCGGGGGACTACGAGCAGTACTTC
TRBV6-1	many	.	TRBJ1-2	CASIEAGNYGYTF	TGTGCCAGCATCGAGGCGGGGAACTATGGCTACACCTTC
TRBV11-2	many	.	TRBJ1-5	CASSLDFRASQPQHF	TGTGCCAGCAGCTTAGATTTCAGGGCAAGTCAGCCCCAGCATTTT
TRBV2	many	.	TRBJ2-5	CASSEWDRTGKTQYF	TGTGCCAGCAGTGAATGGGACCGCACAGGAAAGACCCAGTACTTC
TRBV6-1	many	.	TRBJ1-1	CASSEVGTTEAFF	TGTGCCAGCAGTGAAGTGGGCACCACTGAAGCTTTCTTT
TRBV6-5	many	.	TRBJ1-6	CASRRTVYNSPLHF	TGTGCCAGCAGACGGACAGTTTATAATTCACCCCTCCACTTT
TRBV10-2	.	TRBD2	TRBJ2-2	CASRETGTRDTGELFF	TGCGCCAGCAGAGAAACCGGGACTAGGGACACCGGGGAGCTGTTTTTT
TRBV5-1	many	TRBD2	TRBJ2-3	CASSLVAGQDTQYF	TGCGCCAGCAGCTTGGTAGCGGGCCAGGATACGCAGTATTTT
TRBV10-1	.	.	TRBJ2-7	CASSEREGYEQYF	TGCGCCAGCAGTGAGCGGGAAGGCTACGAGCAGTACTTC
TRBV6-1	many	.	TRBJ1-2	CASSEASEATYGYTF	TGTGCCAGCAGTGAAGCGTCGGAGGCGACCTATGGCTACACCTTC
TRBV13	many	TRBD2	TRBJ2-7	CASSSAWKRGAYEQYF	TGTGCCAGCAGCTCGGCCTGGAAGCGGGGGGCCTACGAGCAGTACTTC
TRBV11-1	.	TRBD2	TRBJ2-4	CASSPTSERLAKNIQYF	TGTGCCAGCAGCCCCACTAGCGAACGACTAGCCAAAAACATTCAGTACTTC
TRBV5-1	many	TRBD2	TRBJ2-5	CASSLLTGTRQETQYF	TGCGCCAGCAGCTTATTAACCGGGACTAGACAAGAGACCCAGTACTTC
TRBV6-1	.	.	TRBJ1-1	CASSERNPTEAFF	TGTGCCAGCAGTGAACGAAACCCCACTGAAGCTTTCTTT
TRBV6-5	many	.	TRBJ1-2	CASSYSDSHRYGYTF	TGTGCCAGCAGTTACTCGGACAGCCACCGCTATGGCTACACCTTC
TRBV6-1	many	TRBD1	TRBJ1-1	CASNTGSGGNTEAFF	TGTGCCAGCAACACGGGGTCAGGGGGCAACACTGAAGCTTTCTTT
TRBV19	many	.	TRBJ2-2	CATGTATGELFF	TGTGCCACAGGGACTGCCACCGGGGAGCTGTTTTTT
TRBV5-5	many	.	TRBJ2-2	CASDFLTGELFF	TGTGCCAGCGATTTCCTCACCGGGGAGCTGTTTTTT
TRBV19	many	.	TRBJ1-2	CASSRSRTDYGYAF	TGTGCCAGTAGTCGCAGCAGGACGGACTATGGCTACGCCTTC
TRBV28	.	TRBD1	TRBJ1-1	CASSGSRQGTEASF	TGTGCCAGCAGTGGCTCTCGACAGGGGACTGAAGCTTCCTTT
TRBV18	many	TRBD1	TRBJ1-3	CASSRDRADTIYF	TGTGCCAGCTCACGGGACAGGGCGGACACCATATATTTT
TRBV5-1	many	.	TRBJ1-1	CASSLASGQGTEAFF	TGCGCCAGCAGCTTGGCTTCGGGGCAGGGCACTGAAGCTTTCTTT
TRBV29-1	many	.	TRBJ2-6	CSVRSSGANVLTF	TGCAGCGTTCGATCCTCTGGGGCCAACGTCCTGACTTTC
TRBV7-2	many	.	TRBJ2-7	CAGSPVFRLGGSSYEQYF	TGTGCCGGCAGCCCCGTTTTTCGCCTCGGCGGAAGCTCCTACGAGCAGTACTTC
TRBV28	many	.	TRBJ2-7	CASSLRLEQYF	TGTGCCAGCAGTCTTCGGCTTGAGCAGTACTTC
TRBV6-1	many	.	TRBJ2-7	CATGVGLFAYEQYF	TGTGCCACTGGGGTGGGACTGTTCGCCTACGAGCAGTACTTC
TRBV18	many	.	TRBJ1-1	CASSPGRTHEAFF	TGTGCCAGCTCACCAGGACGTACCCATGAAGCTTTCTTT
TRBV11-2	many	.	TRBJ2-7	CASSFGRAGGYEQYF	TGTGCCAGCAGCTTCGGTAGGGCTGGGGGCTACGAGCAGTACTTC
TRBV29-1	many	.	TRBJ2-7	CSVDGRGFEQYF	TGCAGCGTTGATGGGCGTGGGTTCGAGCAGTACTTC